This T cell receptor beta chain is from a study of post-analysis software for immune sequencing data. Study-level background: In terms of disease course, relapsing-remitting, secondary progressive and progressive-relapsing multiple sclerosis were included.

Study-wide points: Diversity measured as normalized Chao1 was significantly lower in multiple sclerosis patients than in controls. Same-batch preparations were strongly co-clustered by F measure. In patients, about five TRBV segments were more frequent than in controls, with TRBV5-6, TRBV5-1 and TRBV20-1 among them.

This CDR3 comprises 17 residues. The germline gives CDR1 SQVTM, CDR2 ANQGSEA. J gave up 7 bases and V 6 bases, and 22 bases lay outside the gene matches. The library was made from cDNA and included unique molecular identifiers. Input of roughly 1 to 11 million T cells yielded 500,000 to 650,000 cDNA molecules. In TCRdb, the PCR reads were re-called with MiXCR into one record per CDR3 protein. The table records about 810,000 distinct CDR3 sequences, around 53% of them present only once. A note on this clonotype: Its antigen is undetermined.

The rearrangement links TRBV29-1 to TRBJ2-7; 9 bases are a match to TRBD1. This TCR was recovered from a girl aged 10-17 years with multiple sclerosis. Source material: blood. The CDR3 sequence is CSVLGTGKGLFTPEQYF. DNA for the CDR3: TGCAGCGTACTCGGGACAGGGAAAGGCCTCTTCACGCCGGAGCAGTACTTC.